Below, 10 T cell receptor beta chains from the same sample are listed, as sequenced in a study of identical twins. MiXCR, applied by TCRdb to the 5' RACE reads, yields one record per CDR3 protein. Of approximately 680,000 distinct CDR3 sequences in the sample, roughly 7.2% were seen once. Separately, the same data were catalogued under a study of yellow fever vaccine responses in identical twins.

The sample comprised PBMCs. The receptor set was obtained from a woman younger than 30 in good health.

The chain is built from TRBV5-5 and TRBJ2-2; TRBD2 matches at 7 bases. V was pared by 0 bases and J by 7 bases, with 6 bases of the junction left unmatched. This CDR3 is built from 15 residues. Germline assignment: CDR1 SGHKS and CDR2 YYEKEE (reference sequence). For the CDR3, the DNA is TGTGCCAGCAGCTTGGGGGCTAGCGGCGGCGGGGAGCTGTTTTTT. Translated, it gives CASSLGASGGGELFF.

This clonotype was recorded many times. The chain combines TRBV14 with TRBJ2-7; 7 bases are a match to TRBD2. Trimming took 0 bases from V and 3 from J; bases not matched to a gene: 8. The V gene's germline CDR1 is SGHDN and CDR2 FVKESK. The CDR3 loop spans 16 amino acids. DNA of the CDR3: TGTGCCAGCAGCCAAGATTGGACTAGACGGATCTACGAGCAGTACTTC. It translates to CASSQDWTRRIYEQYF.

This clonotype was seen a few times. The chain carries TRBV7-9 and TRBJ2-2; D possibly matches TRBD1 or TRBD2 (5 bases each). This CDR3 comprises 17 residues. The ends were cut back, 5 bases at V and 1 base at J, with 17 bases in the middle. Germline V CDR1 and CDR2: SEHNR, FQNEAQ (reference sequence). The CDR3 nucleotides are TGTGCCAGCAGCGCCCCACCTGGGGGATTGAACACCGGGGAGCTGTTTTTT. It codes for CASSAPPGGLNTGELFF. Supplemented by reference TRBV7-9 and TRBJ2-2, the full variable domain reads DTGVSQNPRHKITKRGQNVTFRCDPISEHNRLYWYRQTLGQGPEFLTYFQNEAQLEKSRLLSDRFSAERPKGSFSTLEIQRTEQGDSAMYLCASSAPPGGLNTGELFFGEGSRLTVL.

With respect to this clonotype: An end of the junction differs from the germline gene, which may be a read error. The rearrangement joins TRBV20-1 to TRBJ2-7; 12 bases match TRBD2. Germline CDR1 reads DFQATT; CDR2 reads SNEGSKA (reference sequence). The CDR3 loop spans 16 amino acids. CDR3 in amino acids: CCARVRGLAGSYEQYF. The DNA of the CDR3 is TGCTGTGCTAGAGTCCGAGGACTAGCGGGGTCCTACGAGCAGTACTTC.

This clonotype came up many times. The CDR3 sequence: CASRRLAGWQTQYF. CDR3 coding DNA: TGTGCCAGCAGGAGACTAGCGGGATGGCAGACCCAGTACTTC. The gene calls are TRBV11-2 and TRBJ2-5, with 11 bases aligning to TRBD2. The CDR3 loop spans 14 amino acids. The germline CDR1 and CDR2 sequences are SGHAT and FQNNGV. The J segment lost 6 bases and the V segment lost 6 bases, leaving 6 bases of the junction unmatched.

The chain is built from TRBV7-9 and TRBJ2-5; D call uncertain. The CDR3 is 14 residues long. CDR1 is SEHNR and CDR2 is FQNEAQ in the germline V gene (reference sequence). Trimming cost V 6 bases and J 1 base, with 12 bases left between them. The DNA for the CDR3 is TGTGCCAGCAGTTATACTGGGCCCCAAGAGACCCAGTACTTC. Translated: CASSYTGPQETQYF.

The V and J genes are TRBV20-1 and TRBJ2-5; 7 bases are a match to TRBD1. The V segment lost 4 bases and the J segment 5 bases; nucleotides outside the gene matches: 10. Germline V CDR1 and CDR2: DFQATT, SNEGSKA (reference sequence). The CDR3 extends over 14 amino acids. CDR3 amino acids: CSAITRQGSETQYF. CDR3 in DNA: TGCAGTGCTATTACCCGACAGGGAAGCGAGACCCAGTACTTC.

In this sample, this clonotype turned up many times. This sequence joins TRBV5-1 and TRBJ2-7; the D is unclear. Germline CDR1 reads SGHRS; CDR2 reads YFSETQ. The V end lost 4 bases, the J end lost 7 bases, and 18 bases lay between the germline ends. The CDR3 spans 14 residues. The CDR3 loop is CASSRTTTAEEQYV. The CDR3 nucleotides are TGCGCCAGCAGCAGAACGACGACTGCGGAGGAGCAGTACGTC.

A few counts support this clonotype. The V and J genes are TRBV20-1 and TRBJ2-5; 9 bases align to TRBD1. Germline lookup yields CDR1 DFQATT and CDR2 SNEGSKA (reference sequence). This CDR3 is 17 amino acids long. V shed 2 bases and J 2 bases; nucleotides not matched to a gene: 12. In DNA form, the CDR3 reads TGCAGTGCTAGAACAGGGGGCGCGGGAGTCACGCAAGAGACCCAGTACTTC. Its protein is CSARTGGAGVTQETQYF.

The chain combines TRBV27 with TRBJ1-2; D remains ambiguous. The CDR3 has 15 amino acids. The germline V gene encodes CDR1 MNHEY and CDR2 SMNVEV (reference sequence). The V gene lost 4 bases and the J gene lost 4 bases, with 16 bases spanning the gap. The CDR3 DNA sequence: TGTGCCAGCAGTTCCCCGGGGAGGAAATCCTATGGCTACACCTTC. It is translated as CASSSPGRKSYGYTF.